Described below is a single T cell receptor beta chain sequence and its context. The data belong to a study of T cells after yellow fever vaccination. TCRdb reprocessed the 5' RACE reads via MiXCR and lists one record per CDR3 protein. The sample shows a few hundred thousand distinct CDR3 sequences, approximately 4% of them seen only once. The CDR3 contains 16 residues. The ends lost 1 base at V and 6 bases at J; junction bases unmatched: 10. Germline-derived CDR1 and CDR2 are SGDLS and YYNGEE. The chain recombines TRBV9 with TRBJ2-3, with TRBD2 matching 8 bases. The material was PBMCs, obtained 5 days after the yellow fever booster vaccination. The sequence derives from a man aged 18-30 years who received the YFV17D yellow fever vaccine. CDR3 protein: CASSVLAGHTEDTQYF. The CDR3 nucleotides read TGTGCCAGCAGCGTACTAGCGGGCCATACGGAGGATACGCAGTATTTT.